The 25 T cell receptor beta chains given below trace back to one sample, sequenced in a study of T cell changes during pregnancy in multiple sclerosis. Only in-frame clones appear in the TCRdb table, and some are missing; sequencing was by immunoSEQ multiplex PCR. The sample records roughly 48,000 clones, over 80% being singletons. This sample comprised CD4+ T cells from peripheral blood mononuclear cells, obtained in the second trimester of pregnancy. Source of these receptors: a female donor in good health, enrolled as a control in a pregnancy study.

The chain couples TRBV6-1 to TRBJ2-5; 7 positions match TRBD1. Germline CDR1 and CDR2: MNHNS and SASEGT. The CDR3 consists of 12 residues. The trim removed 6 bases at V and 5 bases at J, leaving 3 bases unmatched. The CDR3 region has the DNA TGTGCCAGCAGACAGGGGTGGGAGACCCAGTACTTC. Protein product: CASRQGWETQYF.

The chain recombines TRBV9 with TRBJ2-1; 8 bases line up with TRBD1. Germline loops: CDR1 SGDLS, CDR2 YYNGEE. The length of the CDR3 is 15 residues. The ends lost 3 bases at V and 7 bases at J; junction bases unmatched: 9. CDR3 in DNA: TGTGCCAGCAGCGCGGACCCACAGGGGGGAAATGAGCAGTTCTTC. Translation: CASSADPQGGNEQFF. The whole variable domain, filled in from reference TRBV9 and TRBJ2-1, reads DSGVTQTPKHLITATGQRVTLRCSPRSGDLSVYWYQQSLDQGLQFLIQYYNGEERAKGNILERFSAQQFPDLHSELNLSSLELGDSALYFCASSADPQGGNEQFFGPGTRLTVL.

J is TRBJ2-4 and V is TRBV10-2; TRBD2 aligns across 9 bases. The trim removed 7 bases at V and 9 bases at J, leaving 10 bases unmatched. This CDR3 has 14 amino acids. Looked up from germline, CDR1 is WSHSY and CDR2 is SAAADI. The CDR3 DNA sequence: TGCGCCAGCATACTAGCGGGCCGGGAGGGCATTCAGTACTTC. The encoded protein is CASILAGREGIQYF.

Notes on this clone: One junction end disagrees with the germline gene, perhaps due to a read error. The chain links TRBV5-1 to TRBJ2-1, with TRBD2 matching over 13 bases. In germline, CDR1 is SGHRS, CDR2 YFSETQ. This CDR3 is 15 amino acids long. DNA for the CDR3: TGCGCCAGCAGCTTGCCGACTAGCGGGAGGAATGAGCAGCTCTTC. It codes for CASSLPTSGRNEQLF.

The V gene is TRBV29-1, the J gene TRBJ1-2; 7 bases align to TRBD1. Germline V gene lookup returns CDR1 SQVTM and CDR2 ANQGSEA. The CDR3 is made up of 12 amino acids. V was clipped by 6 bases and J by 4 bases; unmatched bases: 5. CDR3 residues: CSVPDRVYGYTF. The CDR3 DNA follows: TGCAGCGTCCCCGACAGGGTCTATGGCTACACCTTC.

Here the CDR3 DNA reads TGCGCCAGCAGCATCAGGACAGATGGCTATGGCTACACCTTC. Protein product: CASSIRTDGYGYTF. This rearrangement joins TRBV5-1 to TRBJ1-2; possibly TRBD1 for D (6 bases). Germline V gene lookup returns CDR1 SGHRS and CDR2 YFSETQ. This CDR3 is 14 amino acids long. Trimming stripped 4 bases from V and 4 bases from J, with 14 bases between.

The CDR3 loop reads CASSHTLTRGLATQYF. The CDR3 DNA sequence: TGTGCCAGCAGTCACACTCTTACCAGGGGGCTCGCGACCCAGTACTTC. V gene TRBV27 combines with J gene TRBJ2-5; TRBD1 matches 8 bases. The CDR3 totals 16 residues. The germline gives CDR1 MNHEY, CDR2 SMNVEV (reference sequence). Germline trimming cut 5 bases from V and 7 bases from J; bases unmatched to any gene: 15.

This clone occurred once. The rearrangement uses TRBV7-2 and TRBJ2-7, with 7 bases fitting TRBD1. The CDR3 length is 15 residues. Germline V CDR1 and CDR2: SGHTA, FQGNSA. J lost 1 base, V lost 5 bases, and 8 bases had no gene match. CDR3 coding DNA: TGTGCCAGCAGCAGGCTTCGGGACAGATCCTACGAGCAGTACTTC. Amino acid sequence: CASSRLRDRSYEQYF.

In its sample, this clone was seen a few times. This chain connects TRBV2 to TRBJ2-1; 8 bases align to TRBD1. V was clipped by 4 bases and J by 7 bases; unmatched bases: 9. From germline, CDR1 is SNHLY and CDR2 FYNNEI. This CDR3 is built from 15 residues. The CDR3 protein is CASSGGTGLRNEQFF. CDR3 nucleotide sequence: TGTGCCAGCAGTGGCGGGACAGGTCTTCGGAATGAGCAGTTCTTC.

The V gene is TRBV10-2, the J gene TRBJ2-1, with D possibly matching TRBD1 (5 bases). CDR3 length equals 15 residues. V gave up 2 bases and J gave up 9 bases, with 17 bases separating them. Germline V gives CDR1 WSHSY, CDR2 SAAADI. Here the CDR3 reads CASSEGDRLLGEQFF. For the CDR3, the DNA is TGCGCCAGCAGTGAGGGTGACAGACTTCTGGGTGAGCAGTTCTTC.

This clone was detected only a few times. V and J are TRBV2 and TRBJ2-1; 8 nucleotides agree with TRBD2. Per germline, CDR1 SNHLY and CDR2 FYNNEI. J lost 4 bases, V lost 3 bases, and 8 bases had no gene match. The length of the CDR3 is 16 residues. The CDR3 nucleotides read TGTGCCAGCAGTGATAGAGCGGGAGTTGGGTACAATGAGCAGTTCTTC. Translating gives CASSDRAGVGYNEQFF.

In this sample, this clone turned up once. CDR3 coding DNA: TGTGCCAGCAGCCAGGGGCGCGCCGGGGAGCTGTTTTTT. It encodes CASSQGRAGELFF. The V and J genes are TRBV7-6 and TRBJ2-2; the D gene is possibly TRBD1 (6 bases). Trimming removed 5 bases at V and 6 bases at J, with 10 bases between. This CDR3 has 13 amino acids. The germline CDR1 and CDR2 sequences are SGHVS and FNYEAQ.

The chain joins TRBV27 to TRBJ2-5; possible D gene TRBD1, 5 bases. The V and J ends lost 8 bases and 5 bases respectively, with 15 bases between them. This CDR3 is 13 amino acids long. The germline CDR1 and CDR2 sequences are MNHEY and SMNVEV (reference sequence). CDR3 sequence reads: CASPVYRNETQYF. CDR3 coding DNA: TGTGCCAGCCCCGTCTACAGGAATGAGACCCAGTACTTC.

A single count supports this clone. The CDR3 here is CASSQVGSQDSYEQYF. The CDR3 region has the DNA TGTGCCAGCAGCCAAGTTGGGTCGCAGGACTCCTACGAGCAGTACTTC. The chain employs TRBV4-2 and TRBJ2-7; no reliable D call. V gave up 1 base and J gave up 0 bases, with 13 bases separating them. The CDR3 runs 16 residues. Germline CDR1 LGHNA, CDR2 YNFKEQ.

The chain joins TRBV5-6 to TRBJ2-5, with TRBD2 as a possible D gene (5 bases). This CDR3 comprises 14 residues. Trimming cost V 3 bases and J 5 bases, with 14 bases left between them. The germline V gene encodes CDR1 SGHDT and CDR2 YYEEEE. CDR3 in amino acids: CASSSLKGGETQYF. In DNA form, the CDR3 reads TGTGCCAGCAGCTCGCTGAAGGGCGGGGAGACCCAGTACTTC.

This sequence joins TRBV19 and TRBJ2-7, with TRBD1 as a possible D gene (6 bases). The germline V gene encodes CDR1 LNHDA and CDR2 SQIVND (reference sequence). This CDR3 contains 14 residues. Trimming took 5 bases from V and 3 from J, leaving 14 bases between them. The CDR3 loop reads CASSSTPDSYEQYF. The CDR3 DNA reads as TGTGCCAGTAGTTCGACCCCGGACAGCTACGAGCAGTACTTC.

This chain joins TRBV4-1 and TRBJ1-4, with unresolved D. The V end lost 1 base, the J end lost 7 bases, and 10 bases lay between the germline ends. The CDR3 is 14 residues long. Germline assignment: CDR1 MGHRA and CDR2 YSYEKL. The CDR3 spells CASSQGPLGEKLFF. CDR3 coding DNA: TGCGCCAGCAGCCAAGGACCCCTAGGTGAAAAACTGTTTTTT.

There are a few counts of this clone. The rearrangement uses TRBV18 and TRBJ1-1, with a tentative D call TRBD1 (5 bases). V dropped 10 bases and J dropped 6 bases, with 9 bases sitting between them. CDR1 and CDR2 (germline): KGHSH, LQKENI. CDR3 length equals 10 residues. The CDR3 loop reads CATGGAEAFF. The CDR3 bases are TGTGCCACGGGGGGGGCTGAAGCTTTCTTT.

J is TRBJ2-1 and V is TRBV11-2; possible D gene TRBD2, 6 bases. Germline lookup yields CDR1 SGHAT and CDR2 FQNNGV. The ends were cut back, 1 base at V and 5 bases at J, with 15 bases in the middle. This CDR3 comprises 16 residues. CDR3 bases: TGTGCCAGCAGCTTAGGTTGGCTAGCGCGTGACAATGAGCAGTTCTTC. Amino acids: CASSLGWLARDNEQFF. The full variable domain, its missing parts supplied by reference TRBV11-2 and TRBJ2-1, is EAGVAQSPRYKIIEKRQSVAFWCNPISGHATLYWYQQILGQGPKLLIQFQNNGVVDDSQLPKDRFSAERLKGVDSTLKIQPAKLEDSAVYLCASSLGWLARDNEQFFGPGTRLTVL.

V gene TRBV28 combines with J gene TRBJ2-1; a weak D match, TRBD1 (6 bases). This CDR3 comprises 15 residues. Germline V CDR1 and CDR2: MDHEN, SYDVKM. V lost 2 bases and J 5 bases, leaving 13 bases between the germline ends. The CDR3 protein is CASSLRGTDDNEQFF. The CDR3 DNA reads TGTGCCAGCAGTTTAAGGGGGACGGACGACAATGAGCAGTTCTTC. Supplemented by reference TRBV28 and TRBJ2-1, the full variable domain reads DVKVTQSSRYLVKRTGEKVFLECVQDMDHENMFWYRQDPGLGLRLIYFSYDVKMKEKGDIPEGYSVSREKKERFSLILESASTNQTSMYLCASSLRGTDDNEQFFGPGTRLTVL.

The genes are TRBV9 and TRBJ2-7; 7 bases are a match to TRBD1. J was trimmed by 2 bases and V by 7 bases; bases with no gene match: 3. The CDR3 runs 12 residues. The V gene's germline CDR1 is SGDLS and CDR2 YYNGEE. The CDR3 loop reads CASGDSTYEQYF. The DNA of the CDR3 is TGTGCCAGCGGGGACAGCACCTACGAGCAGTACTTC.

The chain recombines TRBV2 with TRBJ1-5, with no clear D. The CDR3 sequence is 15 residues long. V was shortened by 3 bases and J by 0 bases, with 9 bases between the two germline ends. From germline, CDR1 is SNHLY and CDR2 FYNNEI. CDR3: CASSDEGVSNQPQHF. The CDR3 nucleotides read TGTGCCAGCAGTGACGAGGGTGTTAGCAATCAGCCCCAGCATTTT.

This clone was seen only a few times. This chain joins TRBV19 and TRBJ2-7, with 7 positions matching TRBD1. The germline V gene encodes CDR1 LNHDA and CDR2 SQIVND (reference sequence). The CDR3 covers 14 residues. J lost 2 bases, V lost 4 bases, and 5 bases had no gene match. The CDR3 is CASSTLGQTYEQYF. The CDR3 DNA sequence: TGTGCCAGTAGTACGCTGGGACAGACCTACGAGCAGTACTTC.

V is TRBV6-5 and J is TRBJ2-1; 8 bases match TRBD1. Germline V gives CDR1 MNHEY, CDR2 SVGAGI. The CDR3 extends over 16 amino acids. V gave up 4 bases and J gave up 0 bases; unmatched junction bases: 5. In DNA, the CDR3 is TGTGCCAGCAGTTTTACCGGGACAGGCTCCTACAATGAGCAGTTCTTC. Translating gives CASSFTGTGSYNEQFF.

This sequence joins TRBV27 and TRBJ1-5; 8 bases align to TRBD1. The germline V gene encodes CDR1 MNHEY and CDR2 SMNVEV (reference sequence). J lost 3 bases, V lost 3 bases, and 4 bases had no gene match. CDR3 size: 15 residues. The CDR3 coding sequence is TGTGCCAGCAGTTTTAACAGGGGGAACAATCAGCCCCAGCATTTT. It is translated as CASSFNRGNNQPQHF.